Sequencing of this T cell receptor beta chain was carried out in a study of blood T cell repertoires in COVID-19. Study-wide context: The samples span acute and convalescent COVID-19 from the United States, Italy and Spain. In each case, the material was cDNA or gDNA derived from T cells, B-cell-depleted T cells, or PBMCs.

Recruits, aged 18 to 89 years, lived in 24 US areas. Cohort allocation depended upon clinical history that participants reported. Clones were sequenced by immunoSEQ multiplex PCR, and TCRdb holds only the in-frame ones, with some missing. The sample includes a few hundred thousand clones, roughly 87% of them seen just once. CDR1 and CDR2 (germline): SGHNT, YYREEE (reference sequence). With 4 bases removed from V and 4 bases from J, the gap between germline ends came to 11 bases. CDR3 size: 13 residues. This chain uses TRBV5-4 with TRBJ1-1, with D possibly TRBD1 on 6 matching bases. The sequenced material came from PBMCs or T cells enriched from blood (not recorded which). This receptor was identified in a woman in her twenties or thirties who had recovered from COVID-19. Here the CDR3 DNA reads TGTGCCAGCAGCGTACAGGGTGGCACTGAAGCTTTCTTT. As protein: CASSVQGGTEAFF. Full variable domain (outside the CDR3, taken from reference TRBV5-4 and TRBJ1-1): ETGVTQSPTHLIKTRGQQVTLRCSSQSGHNTVSWYQQALGQGPQFIFQYYREEENGRGNFPPRFSGLQFPNYSSELNVNALELDDSALYLCASSVQGGTEAFFGQGTRLTVV.